Listed here is a single T cell receptor (beta chain). Its antigen is undetermined. The germline V gene has CDR1 SGHRS and CDR2 YFSETQ. The CDR3 is 14 residues long. Trimming cost V 7 bases and J 6 bases, with 20 bases left between them. This sample was included in a study of CD8 T cells in ankylosing spondylitis. Study-wide points: One TCR beta motif, made up of roughly 8 highly homologous variants, appeared characteristic of ankylosing spondylitis blood. Disease-linked clones were CD8+ and relatively rare in peripheral blood.

With molecular barcodes, quantitative 5'-RACE was used to make the TCR beta libraries. TCRdb called the 5' RACE reads again in MiXCR, with one record for every CDR3 protein. The repertoire holds roughly 300,000 distinct CDR3 sequences, with roughly 8% as singletons. J is TRBJ2-7 and V is TRBV5-1; D is possibly TRBD1 (5 bases). Input material: blood, either unsorted or a sorted T cell fraction (not recorded which). This TCR came from a male donor with ankylosing spondylitis. In nucleotides, the CDR3 is TGCGCCAGCGGGATGGACCTAGGGGCACGCGAGCAGTACTTC. Translating gives CASGMDLGAREQYF.